This T cell receptor beta chain is from a study of TIL therapy for anti-PD-1-resistant metastatic lung cancer. About the study: Median patient age was around 50, ranging roughly 38-75 years. A handful of tumors were EGFR-mutant and two were ALK-rearranged. Median tumor mutation burden was about 1.5 mutations per megabase.

Sequencing used immunoSEQ v3. The assay was immunoSEQ multiplex PCR, and TCRdb's table has in-frame clones only and misses some. Seen here are roughly 60,000 clones, 70% to 75% observed once, and the top ten hold 1.5% to 2%. The CDR3 runs to 13 residues. From germline, CDR1 is SQVTM and CDR2 ANQGSEA. Trimming stripped 7 bases from V and 0 bases from J, with 12 bases between. General study results and limits: The baseline peripheral repertoire was partially replaced by infused TIL clonotypes that later decayed.

This sample's time point: pre-treatment sample, taken before nivolumab and TIL therapy. This clone was observed a few times. Its antigen is still unknown. Material: blood, obtained at baseline. The rearrangement links TRBV29-1 to TRBJ1-1, with no clear D. This clonotype was sampled from a person between 30 and 80 years old with non-small cell lung cancer. The CDR3 here is CSGPAVLNTEAFF. The CDR3 DNA is TGCAGCGGCCCCGCGGTTCTGAACACTGAAGCTTTCTTT.